This T cell receptor beta chain was captured in a study of Ad26.COV2.S vaccination and SARS-CoV-2 variants. The study, taken as a whole, reports: Vaccine recipients had higher spike-specific TCR breadth than placebo recipients. Spike-specific responses of CD8+ and CD4+ T cells were reported to display substantial breadth after vaccination.

Treatment defined: around 19 received Ad26.COV2.S at low or high dose, single or two shots; a few received placebo; per-sample allocation not given. Day 63 following the first vaccine or placebo injection was when the samples were taken. Adults aged 18-55 years in Boston included the donor. What was given as vaccine was an Ad26 vector encoding Wuhan-strain SARS-CoV-2 spike. Assay used: immunoSEQ multiplex PCR; TCRdb lists only in-frame clones, some missing. The sample contains around 450,000 clones, roughly 89% of which appear only once. A note on this clone: Its antigen is still unknown.

CDR3 length: 17 amino acids. Per germline, CDR1 LGHNA and CDR2 YSLEER. Between the trimmed V and J ends, which lost 0 bases and 0 bases, there was a span of 12 bases. The receptor was isolated from a person between 18 and 65 years old who received the Ad26.COV2.S COVID-19 vaccine or a placebo. Specimen: peripheral blood, collected in a trial of Ad26.COV2.S vaccine versus placebo. The V call is TRBV4-3, the J call TRBJ1-3, with no clear D. CDR3 amino acids: CASSQDPRRVSGNTIYF. For the CDR3, the DNA is TGCGCCAGCAGCCAAGATCCAAGAAGGGTCTCTGGAAACACCATATATTTT.